A single sample is the source of the 10 T cell receptor beta chains below, sequenced in a study of OX40 agonist ivuxolimab in advanced cancers. The data were produced by immunoSEQ multiplex PCR, yet TCRdb's version contains in-frame clones alone and is incomplete. This sample has tens of thousands of clones, with around 80% found just once. Specimen: CD4+ or CD8+ T cells sorted from blood, collected in a trial of the OX40 agonist ivuxolimab. All receptors come from an adult with an advanced solid tumor such as melanoma, head and neck, liver or kidney cancer.

With regard to this clone: The same CDR3 arises from other DNA sequences in this sample as well. The rearrangement links TRBV7-6 to TRBJ1-1, with unresolved D. Germline CDR1 is SGHVS and CDR2 is FNYEAQ. Trimming shortened V by 6 bases and J by 3 bases, and 14 bases separated the two germline ends. CDR3 length: 14 residues. The DNA for the CDR3 is TGTGCCAGCAGTCCTAGGGTATTGGACACTGAAGCTTTCTTT. Translation: CASSPRVLDTEAFF. Full variable domain (outside the CDR3, taken from reference TRBV7-6 and TRBJ1-1): GAGVSQSPRYKVTKRGQDVALRCDPISGHVSLYWYRQALGQGPEFLTYFNYEAQQDKSGLPNDRFSAERPEGSISTLTIQRTEQRDSAMYRCASSPRVLDTEAFFGQGTRLTVV.

The chain uses TRBV18 and TRBJ1-2; no definite D call. Between the trimmed V and J ends, which lost 3 bases and 7 bases, there was a span of 30 bases. The germline V gene encodes CDR1 KGHSH and CDR2 LQKENI. The CDR3 sequence is 19 residues long. CDR3 bases: TGTGCCAGCTCACCTAGGATTTATACCCGCTACACGGCTTCGGGTGGCTACACCTTC. This translates into CASSPRIYTRYTASGGYTF.

The CDR3 bases are TGTGCCAGCAGCGTACGGGCTGGGAACGAGCAGTACTTC. Protein sequence: CASSVRAGNEQYF. V and J are TRBV9 and TRBJ2-7; D remains unclear. The V and J ends lost 1 base and 5 bases respectively, with 10 bases between them. This CDR3 region has 13 residues. CDR1 and CDR2 from the germline V gene are SGDLS and YYNGEE.

The chain has TRBV6-5 and TRBJ1-1; no clear D. The V and J ends lost 6 bases and 4 bases respectively, with 15 bases between them. The CDR3 consists of 14 residues. CDR1 and CDR2 (germline): MNHEY, SVGAGI. This CDR3 reads CASSPGQRGTEAFF. DNA of the CDR3: TGTGCCAGCAGCCCCGGCCAGCGGGGCACTGAAGCTTTCTTT.

This clone was picked up one time. This chain links TRBV29-1 with TRBJ2-7; D ambiguous. The CDR3 contains 13 residues. Germline values: CDR1 SQVTM, CDR2 ANQGSEA. The V gene lost 0 bases and the J gene lost 1 base, with 7 bases spanning the gap. The CDR3 DNA reads TGCAGCGTTGAAGACTTGACATCCTACGAGCAGTACTTC. Translation gives CSVEDLTSYEQYF.

The CDR3 DNA is TGTGCCAGCAGTGTCCGAGGAGCGGGGGCGAACACCGGGGAGCTGTTTTTT. The encoded protein is CASSVRGAGANTGELFF. The chain recombines TRBV2 with TRBJ2-2; 8 positions match TRBD2. The CDR3 is made up of 17 amino acids. Trimming at V came to 4 bases and at J to 0 bases, leaving 7 bases not matched to a gene. CDR1 and CDR2 from the germline V gene are SNHLY and FYNNEI.

This sequence joins TRBV7-8 and TRBJ1-1; tentatively, D is TRBD1 (5 bases). Germline CDR1 reads SGHVS; CDR2 reads FQNEAQ. The V and J ends lost 4 bases and 7 bases respectively, with 7 bases between them. CDR3 length: 11 amino acids. CDR3 region: CASSSGLEAFF. The DNA for the CDR3 is TGTGCCAGCAGCTCGGGACTTGAAGCTTTCTTT.

The CDR3 here is CASRDRTAGLGGYGYTF. The CDR3, as DNA: TGTGCCAGTAGGGATCGGACGGCGGGGCTAGGGGGCTATGGCTACACCTTC. The chain links TRBV19 to TRBJ1-2; TRBD1 is a possible D gene (6 bases). Trimming stripped 6 bases from V and 4 bases from J, with 24 bases between. Germline lookup yields CDR1 LNHDA and CDR2 SQIVND (reference sequence). The CDR3 extends over 17 amino acids.

The V and J genes are TRBV6-6 and TRBJ1-2; unclear D gene. Trimming stripped 3 bases from V and 4 bases from J, with 12 bases between. This CDR3 contains 14 residues. Per germline, CDR1 MNHNY and CDR2 SVGAGI (reference sequence). This CDR3 is CASSYSKEVYGYTF. CDR3 DNA sequence: TGTGCCAGCAGTTATAGTAAGGAAGTCTATGGCTACACCTTC.

The chain couples TRBV6-5 to TRBJ2-5, with D perhaps being TRBD1 or TRBD2 (5 bases each). The germline V gene encodes CDR1 MNHEY and CDR2 SVGAGI. The ends were cut back, 5 bases at V and 4 bases at J, with 17 bases in the middle. This CDR3 spans 15 amino acids. CDR3 DNA sequence: TGTGCCAGCAGTCCGTTTAGGGACCTTTTAGAGACCCAGTACTTC. Protein: CASSPFRDLLETQYF.